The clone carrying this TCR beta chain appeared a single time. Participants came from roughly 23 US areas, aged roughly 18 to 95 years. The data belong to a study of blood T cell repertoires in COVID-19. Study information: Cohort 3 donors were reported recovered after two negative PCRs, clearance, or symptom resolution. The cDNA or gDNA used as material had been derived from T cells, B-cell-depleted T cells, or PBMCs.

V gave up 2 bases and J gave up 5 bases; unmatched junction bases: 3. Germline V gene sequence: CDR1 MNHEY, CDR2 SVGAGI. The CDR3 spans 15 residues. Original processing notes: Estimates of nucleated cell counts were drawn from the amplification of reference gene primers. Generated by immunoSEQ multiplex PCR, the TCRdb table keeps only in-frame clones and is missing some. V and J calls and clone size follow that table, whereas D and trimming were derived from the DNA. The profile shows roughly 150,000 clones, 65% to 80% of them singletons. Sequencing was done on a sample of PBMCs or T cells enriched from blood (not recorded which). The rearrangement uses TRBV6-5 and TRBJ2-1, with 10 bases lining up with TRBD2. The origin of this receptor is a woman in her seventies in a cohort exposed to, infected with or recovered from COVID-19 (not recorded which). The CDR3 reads CASSYPSGGHNEQFF. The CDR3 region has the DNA TGTGCCAGCAGTTACCCTAGCGGGGGACACAATGAGCAGTTCTTC.